Following are 15 T cell receptor beta chains from one sample sequenced in a study of neurological immune-mediated disorders. One entry per CDR3 protein, called by TCRdb with MiXCR from the 5' RACE reads. The sample has about 66,000 distinct CDR3 sequences; nearly 3.5% are singletons. The sample consisted of PBMCs. These receptors were obtained from a man in his forties or fifties with multiple sclerosis.

This clonotype showed up many times. The genes are TRBV7-9 and TRBJ2-3, with D possibly TRBD1 on 6 matching bases. The CDR3 extends over 15 amino acids. V lost 4 bases to trimming and J lost 4 bases, with 15 bases between them. Germline V CDR1 and CDR2: SEHNR, FQNEAQ (reference sequence). As DNA, the CDR3 is TGTGCCAGCAGCTCTTGGGACCGACAGGCAGATACGCAGTATTTT. Translated: CASSSWDRQADTQYF.

CDR3 protein: CASRRDETQYF. CDR3 coding DNA: TGTGCCAGCAGGCGAGATGAGACCCAGTACTTC. This chain joins TRBV12-3 or TRBV12-4 and TRBJ2-5; no reliable D call. Trimming left V 6 bases short and J 5 bases short, with 7 bases between. This CDR3 is 11 amino acids long.

This clonotype has a count of ten or more. The gene calls are TRBV6-5 and TRBJ2-3; 7 nucleotides match TRBD1. Germline trimming cut 2 bases from V and 6 bases from J; bases unmatched to any gene: 5. Germline V lookup: CDR1 MNHEY, CDR2 SVGAGI. This CDR3 has 14 amino acids. The CDR3 DNA sequence: TGTGCCAGCAGTTACAGGGGGCCGATGGATACGCAGTATTTT. Translating gives CASSYRGPMDTQYF.

This clonotype has only a few counts. This chain joins TRBV24-1 and TRBJ2-3; 7 nucleotides match TRBD1. The CDR3 is 13 residues long. V dropped 10 bases and J dropped 2; count of bases not matched to a gene: 5. Germline V gene lookup returns CDR1 KGHDR and CDR2 SFDVKD. CDR3: CATGTDNTDTQYF. The DNA of the CDR3 is TGTGCCACTGGGACAGACAACACAGATACGCAGTATTTT.

This clonotype was recorded many times. This chain uses TRBV20-1 with TRBJ1-2; 7 nucleotides match TRBD1. In germline, CDR1 is DFQATT, CDR2 SNEGSKA (reference sequence). V was pared by 5 bases and J by 0 bases, with 6 bases of the junction left unmatched. The CDR3 spans 14 residues. The CDR3: CSASGQESNYGYTF. In DNA, the CDR3 is TGCAGTGCTTCCGGACAGGAATCTAACTATGGCTACACCTTC.

This clonotype occurred many times. The chain employs TRBV2 and TRBJ2-3, with 8 bases fitting TRBD1. J gave up 1 base and V 5 bases, and 5 bases lay outside the gene matches. The CDR3 sequence is 15 residues long. Germline assignment: CDR1 SNHLY and CDR2 FYNNEI. This chain's CDR3 is CASSPNRGGTDTQYF. As DNA, the CDR3 is TGTGCCAGCAGTCCAAACAGGGGGGGCACAGATACGCAGTATTTT.

This clonotype was counted at least ten times. The genes are TRBV12-3 or TRBV12-4 and TRBJ2-2, with 7 bases aligning to TRBD1. The ends lost 5 bases at V and 3 bases at J; junction bases unmatched: 15. CDR3 length: 18 residues. Written as DNA, the CDR3 is TGTGCCAGCAGTCCCGGATACACGTCAACAGGGGACACCGGGGAGCTGTTTTTT. This translates into CASSPGYTSTGDTGELFF.

The table lists this clonotype with many counts. This sequence joins TRBV6-5 and TRBJ1-1; the match to TRBD1 covers 8 bases. The germline gives CDR1 MNHEY, CDR2 SVGAGI. V shed 0 bases, J shed 4 bases, and the junction held 4 bases outside the gene matches. The length of the CDR3 is 15 residues. CDR3 region: CASSYSGTGGTEAFF. CDR3 DNA: TGTGCCAGCAGTTACTCCGGGACAGGTGGCACTGAAGCTTTCTTT.

This clonotype was seen repeatedly, ten times or more. The rearrangement uses TRBV6-5 and TRBJ2-1, with 8 bases matching TRBD2. The CDR3 is 17 amino acids. CDR1 and CDR2 (germline): MNHEY, SVGAGI. V dropped 6 bases and J dropped 9; count of bases not matched to a gene: 19. The CDR3 is CASSPRGETGRGGEQFF. The CDR3 coding sequence is TGTGCCAGCAGCCCCAGGGGTGAGACCGGGAGGGGGGGTGAGCAGTTCTTC.

As regards this clonotype: Since the CDR3 does not end with the conserved phenylalanine or tryptophan, this likely comes from a read error. The chain recombines TRBV27 with TRBJ1-2; D ambiguous. The germline gives CDR1 MNHEY, CDR2 SMNVEV (reference sequence). The V gene lost 5 bases and the J gene lost 5 bases, with 12 bases spanning the gap. CDR3 length: 13 residues. The CDR3 sequence is CASSTARGYGYTN. The CDR3 nucleotides are TGTGCCAGCAGTACAGCCAGAGGGTATGGCTACACCAAC.

This clonotype was found many times. The chain employs TRBV20-1 and TRBJ1-2; a possible D gene is TRBD1 (6 bases). V gave up 2 bases and J gave up 8 bases, with 12 bases separating them. CDR3 size: 12 residues. Germline values: CDR1 DFQATT, CDR2 SNEGSKA (reference sequence). The CDR3 coding sequence is TGCAGTGCTAGACAGGGGAGCGACGGCTACACCTTC. Amino acids: CSARQGSDGYTF.

This clonotype occurred many times. V gene TRBV12-3 or TRBV12-4 combines with J gene TRBJ2-7; possible D gene TRBD1, 5 bases. The V end lost 5 bases, the J end lost 1 base, and 9 bases lay between the germline ends. This CDR3 has 13 residues. The CDR3 protein is CASSRQFSYEQYF. In DNA form, the CDR3 reads TGTGCCAGCAGTCGACAGTTTTCCTACGAGCAGTACTTC.

The sample holds many counts of this clonotype. The chain links TRBV12-3 or TRBV12-4 to TRBJ1-2, with D uncertain. Trimming cost V 5 bases and J 0 bases, with 13 bases left between them. CDR3 length equals 15 residues. The CDR3 region is CASSLTLGSNYGYTF. In DNA form, the CDR3 reads TGTGCCAGCAGTCTAACGTTGGGGTCTAACTATGGCTACACCTTC.

This clonotype occurred many times. The chain links TRBV6-2 or TRBV6-3 to TRBJ2-2, with TRBD2 matching 10 bases. Germline V gives CDR1 MNHEY, CDR2 SVGEGT. The ends lost 0 bases at V and 5 bases at J; junction bases unmatched: 6. The CDR3 consists of 17 residues. DNA of the CDR3: TGTGCCAGCAGTTACTCAGGACTAGCGGCCTTTACCGGGGAGCTGTTTTTT. It codes for CASSYSGLAAFTGELFF.

This clonotype was recorded at least ten times. The V gene is TRBV7-9, the J gene TRBJ1-2; D unresolved. This CDR3 has 17 amino acids. V shed 4 bases and J shed 6 bases, with 24 bases lying between them. Germline assignment: CDR1 SEHNR and CDR2 FQNEAQ (reference sequence). Here the CDR3 DNA reads TGTGCCAGCAGCTCCCCCAGTTGGAGGATCGCCGTCGATGGCTACACCTTC. Its protein product is CASSSPSWRIAVDGYTF.